This TCR beta chain was documented in a study of CD8+ T cells in alopecia areata. Sequencing relied on a cDNA template that was reverse transcribed from extracted RNA. Repertoires were generated with immunoSEQ multiplex PCR, while TCRdb's copy carries only in-frame clones and drops some. The sample includes 100,000 to 150,000 clones, 45% to 50% seen only once; the top ten take around 19%. There are a few counts of this clone. CDR1 and CDR2 (germline): MNHEY, SMNVEV (reference sequence). V lost 5 bases and J 3 bases, leaving 27 bases between the germline ends. This CDR3 comprises 19 residues. The chain has TRBV27 and TRBJ2-3; D perhaps matches TRBD1 (5 bases). Source: CD8+ T cells sorted from blood, taken at week 0. The receptor comes from a human donor with alopecia areata. The CDR3, as DNA: TGTGCCAGCAGTCCGGCACCAGTGGACATATGGGCTCCGACAGATACGCAGTATTTT. The encoded protein is CASSPAPVDIWAPTDTQYF.